At least ten counts were recorded for the clone carrying this T cell receptor (beta chain). As yet, its antigen is unknown. CDR1 is SGHTA, CDR2 FQGNSA, per germline. The CDR3 has 14 amino acids. Trimming pared 3 bases from V and 4 bases from J, leaving 10 bases between. This sample is drawn from a study of T-cell memory formation after mild COVID-19. Points from the study as a whole: CD4+ clones that contracted lay mainly in CM and EM; CD8+ ones lay in EMRA.

TCRdb processed the 5' RACE reads anew with MiXCR; each CDR3 protein has one entry. The sample shows 280,000 or so distinct CDR3 sequences, around 8% of them seen only once. Sequencing input: PBMCs or a T cell subset sorted from them (not recorded which). The chain recombines TRBV7-2 with TRBJ2-1, with a possible D match to TRBD1 (6 bases). The origin of this receptor is a man aged 18 to 30 who had mild COVID-19 (a few samples of this study predate the infection). Cell type and time point are not known. The DNA of the CDR3 is TGTGCCAGCAGCTTTAGCCAGGGGTACAATGAGCAGTTCTTC. Translating it yields CASSFSQGYNEQFF.